The entry below gives a single T cell receptor beta chain sequence along with its context. The antigen remains undetermined. Assay used: immunoSEQ multiplex PCR; TCRdb lists only in-frame clones, some missing. The sample yields about 2 million clones, roughly 94% seen once. The data originate from a study of shared clonotypes between healthy human individuals. Study-level findings and limits: A handful of donors shared about 5% of their naive CD4 clonotypes. Measured sharing among donors was expected to vary with sequencing depth.

Naive CD8 cells comprised CD45RO-negative, CCR7-positively selected cells, excluding terminally differentiated effector memory CD45RA+ cells. Donors comprised healthy HIV-negative adults lacking recent acute infections or vaccinations. The specimen was naive CD8+ T cells sorted from blood. The clonotype originates from a man aged 18-30 years in good health.

The CDR3 reads CASSLVVDGNEQFF. The CDR3 DNA reads TGTGCCAGCAGCTTAGTAGTAGACGGCAATGAGCAGTTCTTC. V usage is TRBV7-8 and J usage is TRBJ2-1, with D unclear. V lost 1 base to trimming and J lost 6 bases, with 10 bases between them. CDR1 is SGHVS and CDR2 is FQNEAQ in the germline V gene. The CDR3 is 14 residues long.